This T cell receptor (beta chain) emerged from a study of blood T cell repertoires in COVID-19. For the study at large: Donors in the United States, Italy and Spain gave samples during acute or convalescent COVID-19. In each case, the material was cDNA or gDNA derived from T cells, B-cell-depleted T cells, or PBMCs.

The CDR3 extends over 15 amino acids. Looked up from germline, CDR1 is SNHLY and CDR2 is FYNNEI. With 6 bases removed from V and 0 bases from J, the gap between germline ends came to 12 bases. As processed by the authors: Amplifying reference gene primers gave estimates of nucleated cell counts. Some clones are missing from TCRdb's copy, which holds only in-frame ones; the method was immunoSEQ multiplex PCR. Clonal size and the V and J genes are those of that table, whereas D and trimming came from the DNA. This sample has 130,000 to 150,000 clones; more than 65% occur once, and the top ten carry around 4%.

The sequence came from a man aged 55 to 70 with acute or convalescent COVID-19. The sequenced sample was peripheral blood. This chain uses TRBV2 with TRBJ2-1; D possibly corresponds to TRBD2 (7 bases). The CDR3 protein is CASRQGGSSYNEQFF. CDR3 nucleotide sequence: TGTGCCAGCAGACAGGGCGGGAGCTCCTACAATGAGCAGTTCTTC.